These 19 T cell receptor beta chains originate from one sample sequenced in a study of sequential checkpoint blockade in melanoma. Treatment specified: randomized to nivolumab then ipilimumab (arm A) or the reverse (arm B). Assay: immunoSEQ multiplex PCR; the TCRdb copy retains only in-frame clones and omits some. Seen here are over 8,000 clones, about 65% observed once, and the top ten hold approximately 50%. This material consisted of CD8+ T cells sorted from blood (inferred from file names), taken from a patient given nivolumab and ipilimumab in sequence. Receptors originate from a human patient with melanoma. Some clones in this sample may be carry-over from other donors' samples.

The rearrangement joins TRBV7-8 to TRBJ1-5; 8 bases match TRBD1. The germline V gene encodes CDR1 SGHVS and CDR2 FQNEAQ. This CDR3 has 16 residues. After removal of 5 bases from V and 3 bases from J, the junction contained 9 bases not matched to a gene. Written as DNA, the CDR3 is TGTGCCAGCAGCCCCTTTTCAGGGGGCGTCAATCAGCCCCAGCATTTT. As protein: CASSPFSGGVNQPQHF.

DNA of the CDR3: TGTGCCAGCAGCCAAGATCGCAGGGGGTTATACGAGCAGTACTTC. Its protein is CASSQDRRGLYEQYF. The rearrangement joins TRBV4-2 to TRBJ2-7; 7 nucleotides agree with TRBD1. This CDR3 is 15 amino acids long. CDR1 and CDR2 from the germline V gene are LGHNA and YNFKEQ. V lost 0 bases to trimming and J lost 4 bases; unmatched junction nucleotides: 6.

This clone was seen a few times. The chain has TRBV4-3 and TRBJ2-6, with unresolved D. CDR1 is LGHNA, CDR2 YSLEER, per germline. V shed 4 bases and J shed 0 bases, with 7 bases lying between them. The CDR3 length is 15 residues. The CDR3 bases are TGCGCCAGCAGCCTTGGTAGCTCTGGGGCCAACGTCCTGACTTTC. Its protein product is CASSLGSSGANVLTF.

This chain connects TRBV7-9 to TRBJ1-4, with D maybe TRBD1 (6 bases). V was clipped by 5 bases and J by 8 bases, with 24 bases between them. CDR3 length: 17 amino acids. Germline assignment: CDR1 SEHNR and CDR2 FQNEAQ (reference sequence). DNA of the CDR3: TGTGCCAGCAGCCCCTCGTCGGTGAGCAGGGGCATCGAAAAACTGTTTTTT. Translation gives CASSPSSVSRGIEKLFF.

The chain carries TRBV20-1 and TRBJ1-2; 7 nucleotides line up with TRBD1. CDR1 and CDR2 (germline): DFQATT, SNEGSKA (reference sequence). J was trimmed by 8 bases and V by 8 bases; bases with no gene match: 5. This CDR3 region has 10 residues. The CDR3 region is CSTDRQGYTF. CDR3 DNA sequence: TGCAGTACGGACAGGCAAGGCTACACCTTC.

By its share, this clone is medium-sized. The J gene is TRBJ2-7, the V gene TRBV29-1, with 8 positions matching TRBD1. V shed 1 base, J shed 4 bases, and the junction held 12 bases outside the gene matches. This CDR3 has 16 amino acids. The germline V gene has CDR1 SQVTM and CDR2 ANQGSEA. The CDR3 protein is CSVEAAGGRGIYEQYF. The CDR3 DNA is TGCAGCGTTGAAGCCGCAGGGGGCCGAGGAATATACGAGCAGTACTTC.

On this clone: A read error likely explains this, since a far larger clone differs by one base. CDR3 amino acids: CRVDVGEGYEQYF. CDR3 DNA: TGCCGCGTTGATGTCGGGGAAGGATACGAGCAGTACTTC. The chain links TRBV29-1 to TRBJ2-7; tentative D call: TRBD2 (5 bases). CDR3 size: 13 residues. Germline CDR1 is SQVTM and CDR2 is ANQGSEA.

The rearrangement links TRBV21-1 to TRBJ2-6; the DNA was not compared with TRBD1, the D call given in the table. TRBV21-1 is a pseudogene locus. The CDR3 covers 21 residues. This CDR3 reads CASRRLPPHRQGALGANVLTF. The CDR3 nucleotides read TGTGCCAGCAGACGACTACCTCCCCACAGGCAGGGGGCGCTTGGGGCCAACGTCCTGACTTTC.

Relative to its sample, this clone is medium-sized. V and J are TRBV4-1 and TRBJ2-7; D gene unclear. The germline CDR1 and CDR2 sequences are MGHRA and YSYEKL. The CDR3 runs to 11 residues. V lost 5 bases and J lost 9, with 11 bases in between. CDR3 protein: CASSASRVQYF. Written as DNA, the CDR3 is TGCGCCAGCAGCGCCTCCCGGGTGCAGTACTTC.

The chain uses TRBV7-6 and TRBJ2-1; the D gene is possibly TRBD1 (6 bases). V lost 1 base and J lost 0, with 10 bases in between. The CDR3 is 16 amino acids. Germline CDR1 SGHVS, CDR2 FNYEAQ. The CDR3 nucleotides read TGTGCCAGCAGCTTAGGGACAGATGTCTCCTACAATGAGCAGTTCTTC. Amino acids: CASSLGTDVSYNEQFF.

The V and J genes are TRBV19 and TRBJ2-5; D perhaps matches TRBD1 (5 bases). Trimming took 10 bases from V and 5 from J, leaving 14 bases between them. CDR1 is LNHDA and CDR2 is SQIVND in the germline V gene (reference sequence). The CDR3 runs 12 residues. The CDR3 nucleotides are TGTGCCACTAGGATGGCAGGGGAGACCCAGTACTTC. Translating it yields CATRMAGETQYF.

The genes are TRBV7-6 and TRBJ2-7; D uncertain. V dropped 4 bases and J dropped 0 bases, with 7 bases sitting between them. There are 13 residues in the CDR3. CDR1 SGHVS and CDR2 FNYEAQ come from the germline V gene. CDR3 coding DNA: TGTGCCAGCAGCTCCCCCAGCTCCTACGAGCAGTACTTC. Its translation is CASSSPSSYEQYF.

J is TRBJ2-7 and V is TRBV28; 9 positions match TRBD1. Germline trimming cut 9 bases from V and 5 bases from J; bases unmatched to any gene: 8. The germline CDR1 and CDR2 sequences are MDHEN and SYDVKM. The CDR3 spans 13 residues. The CDR3 nucleotides are TGTGCCAGTCGGGACAGGGATATAGACGAGCAGTACTTC. As protein: CASRDRDIDEQYF.

The CDR3: CASSSGTGGYEQYF. The DNA for the CDR3 is TGTGCCAGCAGCTCCGGGACAGGGGGCTACGAGCAGTACTTC. The rearrangement links TRBV27 to TRBJ2-7; 11 bases are a match to TRBD1. The germline V gene has CDR1 MNHEY and CDR2 SMNVEV (reference sequence). J was trimmed by 3 bases and V by 6 bases; bases with no gene match: 4. This CDR3 contains 14 residues.

A few counts support this clone. With a far larger clone one base away, a read error is the likely cause. The chain links TRBV4-3 to TRBJ1-3; D unresolved. The CDR3 loop spans 17 amino acids. Germline V gene sequence: CDR1 LGHNA, CDR2 YSLEER. The CDR3 loop is CASSQRAGGRSGHTIYF. CDR3 sequence (DNA): TGCGCCAGCAGCCAAAGGGCAGGAGGCCGCTCTGGACACACCATATATTTT.

The chain recombines TRBV9 with TRBJ2-7; TRBD1 matches 8 bases. This CDR3 is built from 13 residues. The J segment lost 6 bases and the V segment lost 0 bases, leaving 2 bases of the junction unmatched. Germline-derived CDR1 and CDR2 are SGDLS and YYNGEE. The CDR3 loop is CASSVDRGVEQYF. The CDR3 region has the DNA TGTGCCAGCAGCGTAGACAGGGGGGTCGAGCAGTACTTC.

This clone is deemed medium-sized (0.01 to 0.1%). This chain connects TRBV29-1 to TRBJ2-7, with D perhaps TRBD2 (5 bases). This CDR3 is 12 amino acids long. Germline CDR1 is SQVTM and CDR2 is ANQGSEA. V shed 1 base and J shed 2 bases, with 6 bases lying between them. CDR3 bases: TGCAGCGTTGAAGGGGAGCCCTACGAGCAGTACTTC. It encodes CSVEGEPYEQYF.

By its share, this clone is medium-sized. This chain connects TRBV4-3 to TRBJ2-2; 9 bases line up with TRBD1. The CDR3 consists of 17 residues. Germline V gene data show CDR1 as LGHNA and CDR2 as YSLEER. Unmatched junction bases numbered 6, after V lost 0 bases and J lost 4 bases. Written as DNA, the CDR3 is TGCGCCAGCAGCCAAGATCACAGGGGGCTTTCCACCGGGGAGCTGTTTTTT. Protein: CASSQDHRGLSTGELFF.

V usage is TRBV14 and J usage is TRBJ2-7, with TRBD2 matching over 7 bases. V shed 4 bases and J 2 bases; nucleotides not matched to a gene: 8. Germline V gives CDR1 SGHDN, CDR2 FVKESK. The CDR3 covers 15 residues. CDR3 sequence (DNA): TGTGCCAGCAGCCCCTGGGGAGGGTCGGCCTACGAGCAGTACTTC. Translation: CASSPWGGSAYEQYF.